This TCR beta chain stems from a study of OX40 agonist ivuxolimab in advanced cancers. Study outcomes and limitations: CD8+ T cells showed, on average, more clonal expansion than CD4+ cells.

The assay was immunoSEQ multiplex PCR, and TCRdb's table has in-frame clones only and misses some. The sample includes fewer than 35,000 clones, about four fifths seen only once; the top ten take about a fifth. Germline V gene lookup returns CDR1 SGHDT and CDR2 YYEEEE. Trimming stripped 2 bases from V and 2 bases from J, with 23 bases between. CDR3 size: 19 residues. The count of this clone is one. Its antigen is not known. Material: CD4+ or CD8+ T cells sorted from blood, obtained in a trial of the OX40 agonist ivuxolimab. The V call is TRBV5-6, the J call TRBJ2-4; a weak D match, TRBD1 (5 bases). The sequence derives from an adult with an advanced solid tumor such as melanoma, head and neck, liver or kidney cancer. CDR3: CASSFGAREGTGSKNIQYF. The CDR3 nucleotides are TGTGCCAGCAGCTTTGGCGCCAGGGAAGGCACCGGATCCAAAAACATTCAGTACTTC.